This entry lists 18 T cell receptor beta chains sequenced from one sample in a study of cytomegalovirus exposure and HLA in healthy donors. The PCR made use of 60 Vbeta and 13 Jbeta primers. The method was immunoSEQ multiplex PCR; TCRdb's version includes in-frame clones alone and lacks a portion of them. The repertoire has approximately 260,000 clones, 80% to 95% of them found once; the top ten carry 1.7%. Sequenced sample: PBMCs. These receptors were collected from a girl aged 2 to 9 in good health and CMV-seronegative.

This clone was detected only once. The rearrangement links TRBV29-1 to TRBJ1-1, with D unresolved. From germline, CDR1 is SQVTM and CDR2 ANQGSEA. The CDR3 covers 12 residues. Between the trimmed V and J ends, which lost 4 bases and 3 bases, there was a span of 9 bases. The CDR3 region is CSVGEAYTEAFF. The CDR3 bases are TGCAGCGTTGGGGAGGCATACACTGAAGCTTTCTTT.

This CDR3 is CASSYSVSADTQYF. The CDR3 DNA is TGTGCCAGCAGTTACTCGGTTTCGGCAGATACGCAGTATTTT. This sequence joins TRBV6-5 and TRBJ2-3; D is undetermined. This CDR3 has 14 amino acids. From germline, CDR1 is MNHEY and CDR2 SVGAGI. V was pared by 0 bases and J by 4 bases, with 8 bases between.

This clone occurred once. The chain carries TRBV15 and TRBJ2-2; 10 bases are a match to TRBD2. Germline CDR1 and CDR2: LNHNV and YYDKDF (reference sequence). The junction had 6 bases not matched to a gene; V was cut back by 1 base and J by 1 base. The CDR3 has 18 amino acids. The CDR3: CATSRVPRTSGNTGELFF. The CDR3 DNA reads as TGTGCCACCAGCAGAGTCCCAAGGACTAGCGGGAACACCGGGGAGCTGTTTTTT.

The CDR3 DNA reads as TGCGCCAGCAGCCCGACGACAGCTAGCACAGATACGCAGTATTTT. Protein product: CASSPTTASTDTQYF. V gene TRBV4-1 combines with J gene TRBJ2-3; TRBD1 might be the D (5 bases). Germline CDR1 reads MGHRA; CDR2 reads YSYEKL. CDR3 length equals 15 residues. V lost 4 bases, J lost 0 bases, and 11 bases lay in between.

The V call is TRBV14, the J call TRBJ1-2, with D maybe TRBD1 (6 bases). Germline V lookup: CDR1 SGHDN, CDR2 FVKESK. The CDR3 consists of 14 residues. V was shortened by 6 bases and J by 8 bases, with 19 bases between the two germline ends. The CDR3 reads CASSSTGTTLGYTF. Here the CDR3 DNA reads TGTGCCAGCAGTTCTACAGGGACCACTCTGGGCTACACCTTC.

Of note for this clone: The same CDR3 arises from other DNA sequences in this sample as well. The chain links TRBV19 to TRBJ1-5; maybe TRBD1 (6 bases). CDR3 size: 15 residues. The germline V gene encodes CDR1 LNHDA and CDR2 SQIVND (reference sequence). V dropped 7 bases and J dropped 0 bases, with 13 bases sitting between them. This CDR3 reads CASTRGGDSNQPQHF. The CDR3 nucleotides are TGTGCCAGTACAAGGGGGGGCGATAGCAATCAGCCCCAGCATTTT.

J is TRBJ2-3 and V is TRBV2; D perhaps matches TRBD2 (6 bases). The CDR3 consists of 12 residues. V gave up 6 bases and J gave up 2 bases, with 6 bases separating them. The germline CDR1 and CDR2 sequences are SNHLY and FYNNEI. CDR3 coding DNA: TGTGCCAGCAGGCGGGACACAGATACGCAGTATTTT. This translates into CASRRDTDTQYF.

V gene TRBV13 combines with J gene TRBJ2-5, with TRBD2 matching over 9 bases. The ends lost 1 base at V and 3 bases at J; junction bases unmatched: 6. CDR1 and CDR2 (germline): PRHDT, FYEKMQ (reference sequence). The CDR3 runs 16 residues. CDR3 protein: CASSLDGSGGEETQYF. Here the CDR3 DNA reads TGTGCCAGCAGCTTAGATGGTAGCGGGGGAGAAGAGACCCAGTACTTC.

The CDR3 protein is CASSYSREGRTDTQYF. The CDR3 region has the DNA TGTGCCAGCAGTTACTCTCGGGAGGGGCGAACAGATACGCAGTATTTT. The chain links TRBV6-5 to TRBJ2-3; TRBD2 agrees at 8 bases. V lost 0 bases and J lost 3; bases outside the gene matches: 5. In germline, CDR1 is MNHEY, CDR2 SVGAGI. CDR3 length: 16 residues.

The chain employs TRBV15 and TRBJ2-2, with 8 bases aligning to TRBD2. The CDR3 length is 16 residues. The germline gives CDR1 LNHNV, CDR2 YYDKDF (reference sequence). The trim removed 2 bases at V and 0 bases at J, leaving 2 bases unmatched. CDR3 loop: CATSRSGGTNTGELFF. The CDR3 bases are TGTGCCACCAGCAGAAGCGGGGGAACGAACACCGGGGAGCTGTTTTTT.

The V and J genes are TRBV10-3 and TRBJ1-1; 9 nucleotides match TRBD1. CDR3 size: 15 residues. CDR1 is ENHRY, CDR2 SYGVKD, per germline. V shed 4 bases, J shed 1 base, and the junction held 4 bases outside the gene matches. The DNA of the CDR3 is TGTGCCATCAGTGTACAGGGGGCAGGGAACACTGAAGCTTTCTTT. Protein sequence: CAISVQGAGNTEAFF.

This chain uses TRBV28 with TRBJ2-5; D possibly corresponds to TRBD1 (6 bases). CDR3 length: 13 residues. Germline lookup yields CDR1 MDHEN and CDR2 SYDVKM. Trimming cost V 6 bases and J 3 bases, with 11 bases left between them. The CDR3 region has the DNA TGTGCCAGCAGCCCCGCAGGGGAAGAGACCCAGTACTTC. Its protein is CASSPAGEETQYF.

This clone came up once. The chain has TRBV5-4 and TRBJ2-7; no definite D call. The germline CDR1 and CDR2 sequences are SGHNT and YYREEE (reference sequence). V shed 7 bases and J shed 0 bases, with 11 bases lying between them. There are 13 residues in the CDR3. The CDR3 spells CASSGGGSYEQYF. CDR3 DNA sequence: TGTGCCAGCTCGGGTGGCGGCTCCTACGAGCAGTACTTC. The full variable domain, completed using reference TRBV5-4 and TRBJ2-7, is ETGVTQSPTHLIKTRGQQVTLRCSSQSGHNTVSWYQQALGQGPQFIFQYYREEENGRGNFPPRFSGLQFPNYSSELNVNALELDDSALYLCASSGGGSYEQYFGPGTRLTVT.

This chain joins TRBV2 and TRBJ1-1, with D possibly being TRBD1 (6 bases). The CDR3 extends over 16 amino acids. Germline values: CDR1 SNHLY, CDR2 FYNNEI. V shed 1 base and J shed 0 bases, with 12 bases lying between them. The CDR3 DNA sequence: TGTGCCAGCAGTGAAGAGAGGACAGCATTGAACACTGAAGCTTTCTTT. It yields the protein CASSEERTALNTEAFF.

DNA of the CDR3: TGCGCCAGCAGCCAAGGCCTAGCGGCGAACTACGAGCAGTACTTC. Its protein is CASSQGLAANYEQYF. J is TRBJ2-7 and V is TRBV4-1; TRBD2 matches 7 bases. The ends lost 1 base at V and 3 bases at J; junction bases unmatched: 6. Germline V gene sequence: CDR1 MGHRA, CDR2 YSYEKL. This CDR3 region has 15 residues.

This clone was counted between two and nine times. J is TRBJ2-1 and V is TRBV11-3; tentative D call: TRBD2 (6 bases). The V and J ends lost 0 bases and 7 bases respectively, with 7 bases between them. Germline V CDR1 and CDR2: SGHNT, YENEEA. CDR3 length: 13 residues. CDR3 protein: CASSLERENEQFF. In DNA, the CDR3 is TGTGCCAGCAGCTTAGAACGGGAGAATGAGCAGTTCTTC.

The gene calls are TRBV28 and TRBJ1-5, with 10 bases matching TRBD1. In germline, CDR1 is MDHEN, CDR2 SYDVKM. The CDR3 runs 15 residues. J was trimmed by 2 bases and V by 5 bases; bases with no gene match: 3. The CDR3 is CASSVGTGGNQPQHF. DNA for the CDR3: TGTGCCAGCAGTGTCGGGACAGGGGGCAATCAGCCCCAGCATTTT. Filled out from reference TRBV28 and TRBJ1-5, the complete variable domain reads DVKVTQSSRYLVKRTGEKVFLECVQDMDHENMFWYRQDPGLGLRLIYFSYDVKMKEKGDIPEGYSVSREKKERFSLILESASTNQTSMYLCASSVGTGGNQPQHFGDGTRLSIL.

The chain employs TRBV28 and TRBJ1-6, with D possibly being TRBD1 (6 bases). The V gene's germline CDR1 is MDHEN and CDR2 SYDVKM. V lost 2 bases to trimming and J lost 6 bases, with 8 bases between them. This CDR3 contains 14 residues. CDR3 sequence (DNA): TGTGCCAGCAGTTTAGGCAGGGGTAATTCACCCCTCCACTTT. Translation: CASSLGRGNSPLHF. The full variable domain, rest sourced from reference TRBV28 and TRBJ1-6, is DVKVTQSSRYLVKRTGEKVFLECVQDMDHENMFWYRQDPGLGLRLIYFSYDVKMKEKGDIPEGYSVSREKKERFSLILESASTNQTSMYLCASSLGRGNSPLHFGNGTRLTVT.